This TCR beta chain derives from a study of cytomegalovirus exposure and HLA in healthy donors. In the study overall: Most donors, 70% to 85% of several hundred genotyped, fell in the Caucasian-associated ancestry cluster. General study results and limits: Later on, a genetic analysis was performed. It linked a missense variant in DCLRE1C with V- and J-gene trimming of TCR beta. Some segments of the V type, notably TRBV6-2 and TRBV6-3, were excluded as indistinguishable. Researchers reportedly found TCR beta sequences accurately predicted most subjects' HLA-A and HLA-B alleles.

About this clone itself: Its target is unknown.

Primers included in the PCR were 60 Vbeta and 13 Jbeta primers. TCRdb's table, derived via immunoSEQ multiplex PCR, lists solely in-frame clones and lacks some. The sample shows roughly 160,000 clones, 75% to 80% of them seen only once. This CDR3 spans 14 amino acids. Germline V CDR1 and CDR2: SGHDN, FVKESK. V gave up 4 bases and J gave up 9 bases; unmatched junction bases: 6. J is TRBJ2-4 and V is TRBV14, with TRBD2 matching over 10 bases. Sequencing was performed on PBMCs. The sequence derives from a man aged 50 to 59 in good health and CMV-seropositive. The CDR3 here is CASSPAGGQGIQYF. CDR3 nucleotide sequence: TGTGCCAGCAGCCCAGCGGGGGGGCAGGGCATTCAGTACTTC.